This TCR beta chain was captured by sequencing in a study of OX40 agonist ivuxolimab in advanced cancers. Looking at the study overall: Treatment received earlier with anti-PD-1, anti-PD-L1 or anti-CTLA-4 agents was allowed, and more than 35% had some.

Sequencing used immunoSEQ multiplex PCR; TCRdb keeps in-frame clones, though not all of them. The top ten hold 0.65% to 0.9% of the sample, which has approximately 69,000 clones, 80% to 90% seen once. CDR1 and CDR2 (germline): MNHNS, SASEGT. The CDR3 runs 14 residues. The V and J ends lost 1 base and 12 bases respectively, with 13 bases between them. Concerning this clone: Its antigen is not identified.

Notes on the study in general: CD8+ T cells showed, on average, more clonal expansion than CD4+ cells. Antigen specificity was not determined for the expanded peripheral T cells.

The clonotype comes from an adult with an advanced solid tumor such as melanoma, head and neck, liver or kidney cancer. The rearrangement uses TRBV6-1 and TRBJ1-6; D unclear. The specimen was CD4+ or CD8+ T cells sorted from blood, collected in a trial of the OX40 agonist ivuxolimab. The CDR3 protein is CASSEGTGVEPLHF. CDR3 bases: TGTGCCAGCAGTGAAGGGACCGGGGTGGAACCCCTCCACTTT.